One and the same sample provided the 32 T cell receptor beta chains below, sequenced in a study of blood T cell repertoires in COVID-19 (dated by TCRdb to 2020 to 2022). Receptor libraries were prepared by the immunoSEQ multiplex PCR assay. TCRdb obtained this table from immuneACCESS and retained in-frame rearrangements with V and J assigned. These tables miss some clones; where compared with another copy, unresolved V genes account for less than half of the shortfall, and the remainder is unexplained. For this sample there are around 170,000 clones; approximately 88% appear just once. The ten biggest clones cover 2.9% of the sample. The sequencing input was peripheral blood. Receptors were obtained from a woman in her fifties or sixties with acute or convalescent COVID-19.

This clone has a handful of counts. The chain joins TRBV5-4 to TRBJ1-5; D is unresolved. The CDR3 sequence is 13 residues long. The ends were cut back, 4 bases at V and 5 bases at J, with 10 bases in the middle. Germline CDR1 and CDR2: SGHNT and YYREEE (reference sequence). The CDR3 protein is CASSVDRDQPQHF. Here the CDR3 DNA reads TGTGCCAGCAGCGTCGACCGGGATCAGCCCCAGCATTTT.

The chain joins TRBV28 to TRBJ1-4; D gene unclear. With 2 bases removed from V and 0 bases from J, the gap between germline ends came to 16 bases. Germline V gene lookup returns CDR1 MDHEN and CDR2 SYDVKM. CDR3 size: 18 residues. CDR3 protein: CASSLIHSGRATNEKLFF. CDR3 DNA sequence: TGTGCCAGCAGTTTAATTCATTCTGGGCGCGCAACTAATGAAAAACTGTTTTTT.

This clone was observed once. The gene calls are TRBV20-1 and TRBJ1-3; TRBD1 matches 7 bases. The CDR3 covers 11 residues. CDR1 is DFQATT and CDR2 is SNEGSKA in the germline V gene (reference sequence). V lost 6 bases and J lost 4; bases outside the gene matches: 0. The CDR3 sequence is CSAGQGNTIYF. DNA of the CDR3: TGCAGTGCGGGACAGGGAAACACCATATATTTT.

The V call is TRBV18, the J call TRBJ2-1; D perhaps matches TRBD2 (7 bases). CDR1 is KGHSH, CDR2 LQKENI, per germline. Trimming took 2 bases from V and 8 from J, leaving 16 bases between them. The CDR3 has 15 amino acids. The DNA for the CDR3 is TGTGCCAGCTCACCATTCCCGGGGGGCCGCTATGAGCAGTTCTTC. It codes for CASSPFPGGRYEQFF.

The genes are TRBV11-3 and TRBJ2-1; 8 bases map to TRBD2. The V gene end was trimmed by 0 bases and the J gene end by 10 bases; junction bases not matched to a gene: 2. CDR3 size: 13 residues. Germline V gene data show CDR1 as SGHNT and CDR2 as YENEEA. The CDR3, as DNA: TGTGCCAGCAGCTTAGAGGGCGGGGGGGAGCAGTTCTTC. This sequence encodes CASSLEGGGEQFF.

The chain links TRBV5-1 to TRBJ2-7; 12 bases line up with TRBD1. V dropped 7 bases and J dropped 3; count of bases not matched to a gene: 2. The CDR3 totals 13 residues. Germline loops: CDR1 SGHRS, CDR2 YFSETQ. As DNA, the CDR3 is TGCGCCAGCGGGACAGGGGGCGGCTACGAGCAGTACTTC. Translation gives CASGTGGGYEQYF.

The chain is built from TRBV18 and TRBJ1-2; D remains ambiguous. V was shortened by 2 bases and J by 4 bases, with 14 bases between the two germline ends. CDR3 length: 15 residues. Germline values: CDR1 KGHSH, CDR2 LQKENI. This CDR3 reads CASSPEGFFAYGYTF. The CDR3 nucleotides read TGTGCCAGCTCACCAGAGGGATTCTTCGCCTATGGCTACACCTTC.

This clone showed up just a few times. The chain links TRBV7-9 to TRBJ1-2, with 7 bases matching TRBD1. CDR1 and CDR2 (germline): SEHNR, FQNEAQ (reference sequence). Trimming took 4 bases from V and 2 from J; bases not matched to a gene: 10. The CDR3 spans 16 residues. The CDR3 here is CASSSSTGVINYGYTF. As DNA, the CDR3 is TGTGCCAGCAGCTCTAGTACAGGGGTTATCAACTATGGCTACACCTTC. Filled out from reference TRBV7-9 and TRBJ1-2, the complete variable domain reads DTGVSQNPRHKITKRGQNVTFRCDPISEHNRLYWYRQTLGQGPEFLTYFQNEAQLEKSRLLSDRFSAERPKGSFSTLEIQRTEQGDSAMYLCASSSSTGVINYGYTFGSGTRLTVV.

The rearrangement joins TRBV7-2 to TRBJ2-5; 7 bases align to TRBD2. The germline V gene has CDR1 SGHTA and CDR2 FQGNSA. The CDR3 spans 17 residues. V was pared by 2 bases and J by 1 base, with 10 bases of the junction left unmatched. CDR3 nucleotides: TGTGCCAGCAGCTTAAGCCCTCTGGGCGGGGGCCAAGAGACCCAGTACTTC. Residues: CASSLSPLGGGQETQYF.

The DNA for the CDR3 is TGCAGCGTTGTCGAATTTGGCGGCGGCACAGATACGCAGTATTTT. As protein: CSVVEFGGGTDTQYF. V is TRBV29-1 and J is TRBJ2-3; D is unclear. Germline CDR1 and CDR2: SQVTM and ANQGSEA. CDR3 length: 15 amino acids. Trimming left V 4 bases short and J 1 base short, with 15 bases between.

The chain carries TRBV11-2 and TRBJ1-6; D is ambiguous. The V end was cut by 4 bases, the J end by 17 bases, with 15 bases between. The CDR3 consists of 12 residues. CDR1 and CDR2 (germline): SGHAT, FQNNGV. In DNA, the CDR3 is TGTGCCAGCAGCTGGGGAGAAGTCCCAGTCCACTTT. Amino acid sequence: CASSWGEVPVHF.

V and J are TRBV19 and TRBJ1-1; 8 bases agree with TRBD1. The ends lost 5 bases at V and 5 bases at J; junction bases unmatched: 10. The germline CDR1 and CDR2 sequences are LNHDA and SQIVND (reference sequence). This CDR3 has 15 residues. The CDR3 nucleotides are TGTGCCAGTAGTGTTCCGGGACAGGCAAGGACTGAAGCTTTCTTT. As protein: CASSVPGQARTEAFF.

The chain links TRBV19 to TRBJ1-5; 7 bases line up with TRBD1. Germline-derived CDR1 and CDR2 are LNHDA and SQIVND (reference sequence). The CDR3 contains 15 residues. V lost 7 bases to trimming and J lost 5 bases; unmatched junction nucleotides: 11. CDR3 sequence reads: CASNPQGGLYQPQHF. DNA of the CDR3: TGTGCCAGTAATCCCCAGGGGGGTCTTTATCAGCCCCAGCATTTT.

The CDR3 reads CASSLQGDIQYF. The CDR3 DNA follows: TGCGCCAGCAGCTTGCAAGGGGACATTCAGTACTTC. The chain carries TRBV5-1 and TRBJ2-4; D might be TRBD1 (5 bases). The CDR3 consists of 12 residues. Trimming removed 1 base from V and 8 bases from J, with 7 bases in between. CDR1 and CDR2 (germline): SGHRS, YFSETQ.

The J gene is TRBJ1-5, the V gene TRBV2; D is unresolved. Germline lookup yields CDR1 SNHLY and CDR2 FYNNEI. The CDR3 consists of 11 residues. V lost 4 bases, J lost 15 bases, and 13 bases lay in between. CDR3: CASSAEDTLHF. CDR3 nucleotide sequence: TGTGCCAGCAGTGCCGAAGACACCCTGCATTTT.

The table lists this clone with a count of one. The chain employs TRBV5-8 and TRBJ2-7; D is perhaps TRBD1 (5 bases). The V and J ends lost 4 bases and 3 bases respectively, with 11 bases between them. CDR1 and CDR2 from the germline V gene are SGHTS and YDEGEE. This CDR3 region has 13 residues. Written as DNA, the CDR3 is TGTGCCAGCAGCAGGGGCCCACTCTACGAGCAGTACTTC. The encoded protein is CASSRGPLYEQYF.

The rearrangement links TRBV3-1 (or the pseudogene TRBV3-2) to TRBJ1-1; no clear D. V was cut by 0 bases and J by 11 bases, with 16 bases left in between. The CDR3 has 14 residues. CDR1 and CDR2 from the germline V gene are LGHDT and YNNKEL (reference sequence). The CDR3 DNA reads as TGTGCCAGCAGCCAAGATCGGCCAGCCGCGGTGGCTTTCTTT. It yields the protein CASSQDRPAAVAFF.

CDR3 in amino acids: CASSLEGYSWETQYF. For the CDR3, the DNA is TGTGCCAGCAGCTTAGAGGGGTACAGCTGGGAGACCCAGTACTTC. This chain joins TRBV7-6 and TRBJ2-5; weak D call: TRBD1 (5 bases). V shed 1 base and J shed 5 bases, with 14 bases lying between them. Germline V CDR1 and CDR2: SGHVS, FNYEAQ. The CDR3 totals 15 residues.

V usage is TRBV29-1 and J usage is TRBJ1-4, with 7 bases matching TRBD1. Germline CDR1 reads SQVTM; CDR2 reads ANQGSEA. The CDR3 is 13 residues long. V trimming: 7 bases; J trimming: 2 bases; junction bases outside the gene matches: 4. CDR3 sequence: CSATGATNEKLFF. CDR3 in DNA: TGCAGCGCCACAGGGGCGACTAATGAAAAACTGTTTTTT.

There are a few counts of this clone. This chain joins TRBV4-3 and TRBJ1-4; D perhaps matches TRBD1 (6 bases). The CDR3 extends over 17 amino acids. Trimming shortened V by 1 base and J by 3 bases, and 15 bases separated the two germline ends. Germline loops: CDR1 LGHNA, CDR2 YSLEER. CDR3: CASSQVVLQGSNEKLFF. The CDR3 nucleotides read TGCGCCAGCAGCCAAGTAGTCTTACAGGGCTCTAATGAAAAACTGTTTTTT.

The chain recombines TRBV6-5 with TRBJ2-7, with D perhaps TRBD2 (7 bases). Germline loops: CDR1 MNHEY, CDR2 SVGAGI. The germline V and J ends were trimmed by 6 bases and 5 bases, with 20 bases remaining between them. The CDR3 has 15 residues. CDR3 bases: TGTGCCAGCAGGCCGGACCGGGGGGCGCCCAACGAGCAGTACTTC. Translating gives CASRPDRGAPNEQYF.

The genes are TRBV19 and TRBJ2-3, with 8 bases fitting TRBD1. In germline, CDR1 is LNHDA, CDR2 SQIVND (reference sequence). The CDR3 consists of 17 residues. V lost 6 bases to trimming and J lost 2 bases; unmatched junction nucleotides: 13. The CDR3, as DNA: TGTGCCAGTAGCCCCGACAGGGGAACGCCCTCCACAGATACGCAGTATTTT. This translates into CASSPDRGTPSTDTQYF.

This clone was seen at least ten times. Different DNA sequences within this sample yield the same CDR3. V gene TRBV5-1 combines with J gene TRBJ1-5, with 10 bases identical to TRBD1. V lost 4 bases, J lost 7 bases, and 5 bases stayed unmatched. Germline V gives CDR1 SGHRS, CDR2 YFSETQ. The length of the CDR3 is 14 residues. The CDR3 sequence is CASSPGTGEQPQHF. The CDR3 nucleotides read TGCGCCAGCAGCCCCGGGACAGGGGAACAGCCCCAGCATTTT.

The V gene is TRBV19, the J gene TRBJ2-4; D is possibly TRBD2 (5 bases). Per the germline V gene, CDR1 is LNHDA and CDR2 is SQIVND (reference sequence). The CDR3 is made up of 16 amino acids. Trimming shortened V by 2 bases and J by 1 base, and 12 bases separated the two germline ends. Here the CDR3 DNA reads TGTGCCAGTAGTATACTGAGACCGGGGGCCAAAAACATTCAGTACTTC. Translated: CASSILRPGAKNIQYF. Together with reference TRBV19 and TRBJ2-4, the CDR3 gives the full variable domain: DGGITQSPKYLFRKEGQNVTLSCEQNLNHDAMYWYRQDPGQGLRLIYYSQIVNDFQKGDIAEGYSVSREKKESFPLTVTSAQKNPTAFYLCASSILRPGAKNIQYFGAGTRLSVL.

With regard to this clone: In the same sample, other DNA sequences code for this CDR3. The V and J genes are TRBV11-2 and TRBJ2-7; 7 bases are a match to TRBD1. This CDR3 has 14 amino acids. V shed 2 bases, J shed 2 bases, and the junction held 3 bases outside the gene matches. CDR1 and CDR2 from the germline V gene are SGHAT and FQNNGV. CDR3 amino acids: CASSLYRGAYEQYF. The CDR3 DNA is TGTGCCAGCAGCTTATACAGGGGAGCCTACGAGCAGTACTTC.

The rearrangement uses TRBV18 and TRBJ1-2, with a tentative D call TRBD1 (5 bases). CDR3 length: 13 amino acids. V lost 0 bases and J lost 6, with 8 bases in between. The germline CDR1 and CDR2 sequences are KGHSH and LQKENI. The CDR3 protein is CASSPPGGNGYTF. The CDR3 nucleotides are TGTGCCAGCTCACCACCCGGGGGGAATGGCTACACCTTC.

The chain recombines TRBV6-4 with TRBJ1-3, with 9 bases that match TRBD1. The CDR3 has 17 amino acids. Germline assignment: CDR1 MRHNA and CDR2 SNTAGT. V shed 3 bases, J shed 5 bases, and the junction held 11 bases outside the gene matches. For the CDR3, the DNA is TGTGCCAGCAGTGAAACCAAAGCTGGGACAGGGAGAAACACCATATATTTT. This sequence encodes CASSETKAGTGRNTIYF.

The chain uses TRBV6-5 and TRBJ1-1, with TRBD1 matching over 10 bases. The germline CDR1 and CDR2 sequences are MNHEY and SVGAGI. This CDR3 has 15 residues. The V and J ends lost 6 bases and 5 bases, in that order; junction bases with no gene match: 9. The CDR3 protein is CASRPPGTGETEAFF. CDR3 in DNA: TGTGCCAGCAGACCCCCGGGGACAGGGGAAACTGAAGCTTTCTTT.

This sequence joins TRBV7-2 and TRBJ1-2, with TRBD1 matching over 7 bases. Germline V CDR1 and CDR2: SGHTA, FQGNSA. There are 16 residues in the CDR3. J lost 2 bases, V lost 5 bases, and 11 bases had no gene match. CDR3 sequence: CASSPNTGALNYGYTF. The CDR3 nucleotides read TGTGCCAGCAGCCCAAATACAGGGGCCCTCAACTATGGCTACACCTTC.

In its sample, this clone was seen a few times. The chain uses TRBV7-2 and TRBJ2-1, with D perhaps TRBD1 (6 bases). Germline V lookup: CDR1 SGHTA, CDR2 FQGNSA. The CDR3 totals 12 residues. V lost 3 bases to trimming and J lost 12 bases, with 12 bases between them. The CDR3: CASSFEVGAQFF. The CDR3 DNA follows: TGTGCCAGCAGCTTTGAAGTGGGGGCGCAGTTCTTC.

The chain recombines TRBV5-3 with TRBJ2-7; 7 bases are a match to TRBD1. Being an ORF, TRBV5-3 has a function that is uncertain. Trimming took 1 base from V and 5 from J; bases not matched to a gene: 6. This CDR3 is 14 amino acids long. CDR3 protein: CARSLKGAGNEQYF. The CDR3 DNA follows: TGTGCCAGAAGCTTGAAGGGGGCAGGGAACGAGCAGTACTTC.

This rearrangement joins TRBV7-6 to TRBJ2-1; 8 bases are shared with TRBD2. Germline V CDR1 and CDR2: SGHVS, FNYEAQ. The V segment lost 4 bases and the J segment 4 bases; nucleotides outside the gene matches: 6. CDR3 length equals 15 residues. CDR3 amino acids: CASSSLAGKYNEQFF. The CDR3 DNA reads TGTGCCAGCAGCTCCTTAGCGGGGAAGTACAATGAGCAGTTCTTC.